The source of this T cell receptor beta chain is a study of PD-1 blockade in classical Hodgkin lymphoma. The wider study: Treatment was intravenous nivolumab, 3 mg/kg every 2 weeks, until progression. Study-level points and caveats: Complete responders possessed baseline diversity comparable to newly diagnosed patients. The repertoire differences lack a defined cause, possibly disease activity or prior therapy.

The V gene lost 6 bases and the J gene lost 7 bases, with 16 bases spanning the gap. The CDR3 covers 13 residues. The germline CDR1 and CDR2 sequences are MNHEY and SVGAGI. For this clone: What it binds is unknown.

Each and every patient relapsed after autologous stem cell transplantation, and patients got differing brentuximab vedotin exposure. Best outcomes ranged across complete response, partial response and progressive disease. The data were produced by immunoSEQ multiplex PCR, yet TCRdb's version contains in-frame clones alone and is incomplete. The table records around 20,000 clones, more than 80% of them present only once. Sequencing was performed on peripheral blood mononuclear cells (PBMCs), taken before the second cycle of nivolumab. The clonotype was recovered from a human donor with classical Hodgkin lymphoma. The gene calls are TRBV6-5 and TRBJ2-7; tentatively, D is TRBD2 (5 bases). The CDR3 nucleotides read TGTGCCAGCAGGGATCTCCCCCCGGGGGAGCAGTACTTC. It specifies CASRDLPPGEQYF.